Sequencing of this T cell receptor (beta chain) was carried out in a study of blood T cells in healthy people across ages. It was with a sample-barcoded 5' primer and a J-beta primer mix that a second PCR of roughly 7 to 12 cycles was run. TCRdb passed the 5' RACE reads through MiXCR, listing each CDR3 protein once. The table has 850,000 or so distinct CDR3 sequences, under 30% seen once. The V gene lost 6 bases and the J gene lost 8 bases, with 18 bases spanning the gap. The CDR3 loop spans 14 amino acids. CDR1 is SGHTA, CDR2 FQGNSA, per germline. The sequenced sample consisted of blood. The chain uses TRBV7-2 and TRBJ2-3; possible D gene TRBD2, 5 bases. This TCR was sampled from a woman over 75 in good health. The CDR3 here is CASRSPGIQLTQYF. The CDR3 nucleotides read TGTGCCAGCAGGAGTCCGGGGATACAGCTTACGCAGTATTTT. The complete variable domain, with remaining parts taken from reference TRBV7-2 and TRBJ2-3, reads GAGVSQSPSNKVTEKGKDVELRCDPISGHTALYWYRQSLGQGLEFLIYFQGNSAPDKSGLPSDRFSAERTGGSVSTLTIQRTQQEDSAVYLCASRSPGIQLTQYFGPGTRLTVL.